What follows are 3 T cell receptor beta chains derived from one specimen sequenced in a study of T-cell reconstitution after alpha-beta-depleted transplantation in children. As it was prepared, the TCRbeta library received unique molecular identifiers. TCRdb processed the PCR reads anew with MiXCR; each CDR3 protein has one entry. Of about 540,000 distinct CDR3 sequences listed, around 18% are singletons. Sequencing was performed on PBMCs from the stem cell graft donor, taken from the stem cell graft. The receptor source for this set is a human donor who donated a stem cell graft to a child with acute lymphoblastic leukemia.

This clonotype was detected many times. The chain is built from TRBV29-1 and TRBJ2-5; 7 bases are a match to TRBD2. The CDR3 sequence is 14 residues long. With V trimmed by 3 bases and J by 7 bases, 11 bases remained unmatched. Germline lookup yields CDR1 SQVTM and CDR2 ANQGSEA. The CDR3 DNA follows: TGCAGCGTTGAGGGCGGGAGCGACCTTTCGACCCAGTACTTC. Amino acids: CSVEGGSDLSTQYF.

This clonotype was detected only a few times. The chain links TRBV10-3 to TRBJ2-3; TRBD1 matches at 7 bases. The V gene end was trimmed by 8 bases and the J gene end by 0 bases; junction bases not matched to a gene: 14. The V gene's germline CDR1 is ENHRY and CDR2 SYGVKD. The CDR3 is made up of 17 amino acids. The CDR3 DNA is TGTGCCATCCGCCCCGAGACAGGGACCTCTAGCACAGATACGCAGTATTTT. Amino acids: CAIRPETGTSSTDTQYF.

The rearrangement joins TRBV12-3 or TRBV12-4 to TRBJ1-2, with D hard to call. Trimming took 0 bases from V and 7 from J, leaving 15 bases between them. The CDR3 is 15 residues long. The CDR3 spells CASSLARKGGVGYTF. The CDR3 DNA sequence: TGTGCCAGCAGTTTAGCGCGAAAGGGTGGGGTTGGCTACACCTTC.